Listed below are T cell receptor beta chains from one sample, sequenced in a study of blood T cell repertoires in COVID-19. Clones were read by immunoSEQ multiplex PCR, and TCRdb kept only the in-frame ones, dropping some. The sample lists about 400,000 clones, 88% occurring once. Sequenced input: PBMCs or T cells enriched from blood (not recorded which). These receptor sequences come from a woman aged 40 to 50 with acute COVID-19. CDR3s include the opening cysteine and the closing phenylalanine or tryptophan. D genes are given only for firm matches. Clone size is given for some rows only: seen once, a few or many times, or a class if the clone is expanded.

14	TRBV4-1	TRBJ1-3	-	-	TGCGCCAGCAGCCAAGATCGGGGTTGGAACACCATATATTTT	CASSQDRGWNTIYF
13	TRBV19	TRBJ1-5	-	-	TGTGCCAGTAGTCCCTCTTTTCTTGAGCCCCAGCATTTT	CASSPSFLEPQHF
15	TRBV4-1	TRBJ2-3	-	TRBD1	TGCGCCAGCAGCCATCGACAGGGGGCTCAAGATACGCAGTATTTT	CASSHRQGAQDTQYF
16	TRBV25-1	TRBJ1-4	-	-	TGTGCCAGCAGTGAACGGTCCTCGGGGGGCCGCGAAAAACTGTTTTTT	CASSERSSGGREKLFF
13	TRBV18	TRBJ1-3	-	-	TGTGCCAGCTCACTTGGGACAGGAAACACCATATATTTT	CASSLGTGNTIYF
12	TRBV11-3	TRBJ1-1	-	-	TGTGCCAGCAGCTTCGGGAACACTGAAGCTTTCTTT	CASSFGNTEAFF
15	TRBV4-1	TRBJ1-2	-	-	TGCGCCAGCAGCCAGTCGGGATCCACTAACTATGGCTACACCTTC	CASSQSGSTNYGYTF
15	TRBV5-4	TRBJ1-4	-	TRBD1	TGTGCCAGCAGCTTGGATCCAGGGGGCGACGAAAAACTGTTTTTT	CASSLDPGGDEKLFF
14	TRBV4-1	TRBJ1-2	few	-	TGCGCCAGCAGCCAAGCACAGGGAAGGGAAGGCTACACCTTC	CASSQAQGREGYTF
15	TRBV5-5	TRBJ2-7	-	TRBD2	TGTGCCAGCAGTACGCTCACGGGGGGGCCATTAGAGCAGTACTTC	CASSTLTGGPLEQYF
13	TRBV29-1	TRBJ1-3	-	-	TGCAGCGTTGATGGGGGGGCTGGAAACACCATATATTTT	CSVDGGAGNTIYF
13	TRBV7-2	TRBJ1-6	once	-	TGTGCCAGCAGCTCTTCAGGGAACTCACCCCTCCACTTT	CASSSSGNSPLHF
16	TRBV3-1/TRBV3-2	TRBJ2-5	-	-	TGTGCCAGCAGCCAAGACCCGACAGGCGATGGAGAGACCCAGTACTTC	CASSQDPTGDGETQYF
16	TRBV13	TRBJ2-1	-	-	TGTGCCAGCAGCTTTTCGCTAGCGCTACACTACAATGAGCAGTTCTTC	CASSFSLALHYNEQFF
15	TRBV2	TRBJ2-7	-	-	TGTGCCAGCAGTCAGGACAGACCCCCCCCGGACGAGCAGTACTTC	CASSQDRPPPDEQYF
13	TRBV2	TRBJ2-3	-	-	TGTGCCAGCCTCCTTTCCGGTACAGATACGCAGTATTTT	CASLLSGTDTQYF
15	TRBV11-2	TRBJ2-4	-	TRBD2	TGTGCCAGCAGCTTCAGCGGGGTAGCCAAAAACATTCAGTACTTC	CASSFSGVAKNIQYF
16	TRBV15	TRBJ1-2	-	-	TGTGCCACCAGCAGAACCGGGACATCAGCCTACTATGGCTACACCTTC	CATSRTGTSAYYGYTF
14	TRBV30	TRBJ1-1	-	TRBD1	TGTGCCTGCTATATTAGGGGGCGGGGCACTGAAGCTTTCTTT	CACYIRGRGTEAFF
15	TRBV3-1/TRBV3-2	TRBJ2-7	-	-	TGTGCCAGCAGCCAAGAGGTTCAGGGGCCCCACGAGCAGTACTTC	CASSQEVQGPHEQYF
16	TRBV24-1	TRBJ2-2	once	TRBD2	TGTGCCACCAGTGAGACTAGCGGGGGGGCCGCCGGGGAGCTGTTTTTT	CATSETSGGAAGELFF
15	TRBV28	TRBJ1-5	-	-	TGTGCCAGCAGCCCCCAGACAGGTCCCAATCAGCCCCAGCATTTT	CASSPQTGPNQPQHF
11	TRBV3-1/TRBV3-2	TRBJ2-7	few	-	TGTGCCAGCAGCCAAGAGGCTGTCGAGTACTTC	CASSQEAVEYF
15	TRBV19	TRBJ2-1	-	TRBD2	TGTGCCAGTAGTCCACCTAGCGGAGGTAGCGATGAGCAGTTCTTC	CASSPPSGGSDEQFF
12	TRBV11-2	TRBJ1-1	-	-	TGTGCCAGCAGCTTAATCGGGTCTGAAGCTTTCTTT	CASSLIGSEAFF
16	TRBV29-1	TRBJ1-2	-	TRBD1	TGCAGCGTTGAATTTGGCGGGACAGCTATCCCCCTAGGCTACACCTTC	CSVEFGGTAIPLGYTF
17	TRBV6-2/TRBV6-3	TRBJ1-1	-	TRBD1	TGTGCCAGCAGTTACAGGGGGACAGGGCTTCGTGGCACTGAAGCTTTCTTT	CASSYRGTGLRGTEAFF
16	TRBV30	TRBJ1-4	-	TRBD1	TGTGCCTGGAGTAACAGGGGGCTCACAACTAATGAAAAACTGTTTTTT	CAWSNRGLTTNEKLFF
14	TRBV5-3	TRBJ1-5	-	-	TGTGCCAGAAACAATAGTCAGGGGAATCAGCCCCAGCATTTT	CARNNSQGNQPQHF
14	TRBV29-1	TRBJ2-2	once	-	TGCAGCGTTGCCGGGGGGCGGAACACCGGGGAGCTGTTTTTT	CSVAGGRNTGELFF
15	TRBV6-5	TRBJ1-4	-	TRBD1	TGTGCCAGCAGTACAGGGGGTGCAACTAATGAAAAACTGTTTTTT	CASSTGGATNEKLFF
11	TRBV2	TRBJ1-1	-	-	TGTGCCAGCGCGAGGAACACTGAAGCTTTCTTT	CASARNTEAFF
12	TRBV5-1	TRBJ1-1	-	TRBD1	TGCGCCAGCAGCTTGGGGACAGGGGAAGCTTTCTTT	CASSLGTGEAFF
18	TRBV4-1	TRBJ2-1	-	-	TGCGCCAGCAGCCAGGGCCCCGTAGGGGGGGGACCTTATTATGAGCAGTTCTTC	CASSQGPVGGGPYYEQFF
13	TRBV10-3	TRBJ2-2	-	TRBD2	TGTGCCATGCAGCGGGGGGGCACCGGGGAGCTGTTTTTT	CAMQRGGTGELFF
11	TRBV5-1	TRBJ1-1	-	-	TGCGCCAGCAGTCAGGGGACTGAAGCTTTCTTT	CASSQGTEAFF
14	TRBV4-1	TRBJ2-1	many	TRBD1	TGCGCCAGCAGCAAATACTGGACAGGGCATGAGCAGTTCTTC	CASSKYWTGHEQFF
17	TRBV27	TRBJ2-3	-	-	TGTGCCAGCAGTAACCGGGCCACTAGATTGGGATCAGATACGCAGTATTTT	CASSNRATRLGSDTQYF
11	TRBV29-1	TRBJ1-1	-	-	TGCAGCGCTCAGACGGGGACTGAAGCTTTCTTT	CSAQTGTEAFF
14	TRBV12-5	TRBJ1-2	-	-	TGTGCTAGTGGTTTGGGCGCCGGGGGCTATGGCTACACCTTC	CASGLGAGGYGYTF
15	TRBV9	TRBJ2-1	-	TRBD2	TGTGCCAGCAGCGGCGGGGGGCGAACCTACAATGAGCAGTTCTTC	CASSGGGRTYNEQFF
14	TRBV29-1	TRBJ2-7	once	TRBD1	TGCAGCGTTATAGACAGGGGGCTCTCCTACGAGCAGTACTTC	CSVIDRGLSYEQYF
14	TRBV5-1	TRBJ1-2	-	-	TGCGCCAGCAGCTTGGACAGCCCTAACTATGGCTACACCTTC	CASSLDSPNYGYTF
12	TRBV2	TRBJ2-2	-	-	TGTGCCAGCAGTGGTCTTTCCGGGGAGCTGTTTTTT	CASSGLSGELFF
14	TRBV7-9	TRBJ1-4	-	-	TGTGCCAGCAGTCATACAGGCGGTAATGAAAAACTGTTTTTT	CASSHTGGNEKLFF
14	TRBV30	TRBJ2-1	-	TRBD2	TGTGCCTGGACCTATGGGACTAGCGGGGGGGAGCAGTTCTTC	CAWTYGTSGGEQFF
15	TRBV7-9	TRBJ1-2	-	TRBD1	TGTGCCAGCAGCTTCAGACAGGGCGGTAACTATGGCTACACCTTC	CASSFRQGGNYGYTF
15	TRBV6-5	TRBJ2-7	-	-	TGTGCCAGCAGTTACTACTCGGGGTCCAGCTACGAGCAGTACTTC	CASSYYSGSSYEQYF
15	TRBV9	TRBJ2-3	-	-	TGTGCCAGCAGCGTAACAGGGATTAGTACAGATACGCAGTATTTT	CASSVTGISTDTQYF
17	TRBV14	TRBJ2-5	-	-	TGTGCCAGCAGCCACCACCCGACAGGAACCCTCCAAGAGACCCAGTACTTC	CASSHHPTGTLQETQYF